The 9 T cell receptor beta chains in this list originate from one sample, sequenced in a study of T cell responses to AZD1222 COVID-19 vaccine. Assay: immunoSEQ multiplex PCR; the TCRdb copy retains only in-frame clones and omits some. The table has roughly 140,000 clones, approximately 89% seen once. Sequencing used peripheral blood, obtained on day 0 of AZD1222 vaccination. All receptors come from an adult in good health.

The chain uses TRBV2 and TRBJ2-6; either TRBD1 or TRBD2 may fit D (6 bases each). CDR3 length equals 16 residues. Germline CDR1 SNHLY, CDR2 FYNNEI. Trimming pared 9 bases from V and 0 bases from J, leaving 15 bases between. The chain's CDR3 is CARGGSQSSGANVLTF. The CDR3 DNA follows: TGTGCCAGAGGGGGGAGTCAATCCTCTGGGGCCAACGTCCTGACTTTC.

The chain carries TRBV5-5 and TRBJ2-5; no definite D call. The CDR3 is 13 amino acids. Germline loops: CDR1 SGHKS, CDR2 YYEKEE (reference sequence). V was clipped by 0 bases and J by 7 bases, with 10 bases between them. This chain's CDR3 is CASSLAVVGTQYF. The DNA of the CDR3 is TGTGCCAGCAGCTTGGCCGTGGTAGGGACCCAGTACTTC. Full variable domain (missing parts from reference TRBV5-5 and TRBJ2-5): DAGVTQSPTHLIKTRGQQVTLRCSPISGHKSVSWYQQVLGQGPQFIFQYYEKEERGRGNFPDRFSARQFPNYSSELNVNALLLGDSALYLCASSLAVVGTQYFGPGTRLLVL.

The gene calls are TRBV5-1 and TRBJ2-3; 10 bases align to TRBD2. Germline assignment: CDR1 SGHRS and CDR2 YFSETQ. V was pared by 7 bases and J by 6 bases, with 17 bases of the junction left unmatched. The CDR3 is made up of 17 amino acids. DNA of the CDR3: TGCGCCAGCTGCTATTCGGCTAGCGGGGGCCCCAAGGATACGCAGTATTTT. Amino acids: CASCYSASGGPKDTQYF.

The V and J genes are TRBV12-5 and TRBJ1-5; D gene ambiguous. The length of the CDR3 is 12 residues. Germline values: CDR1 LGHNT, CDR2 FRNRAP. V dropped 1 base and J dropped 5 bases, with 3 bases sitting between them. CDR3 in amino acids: CASGLDYQPQHF. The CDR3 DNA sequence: TGTGCTAGTGGTTTGGACTATCAGCCCCAGCATTTT.

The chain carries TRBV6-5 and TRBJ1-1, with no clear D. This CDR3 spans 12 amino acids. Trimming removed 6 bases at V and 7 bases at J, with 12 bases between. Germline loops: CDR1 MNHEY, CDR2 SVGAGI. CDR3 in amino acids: CASSPRSSEAFF. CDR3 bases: TGTGCCAGCAGCCCCCGGTCCAGTGAAGCTTTCTTT.

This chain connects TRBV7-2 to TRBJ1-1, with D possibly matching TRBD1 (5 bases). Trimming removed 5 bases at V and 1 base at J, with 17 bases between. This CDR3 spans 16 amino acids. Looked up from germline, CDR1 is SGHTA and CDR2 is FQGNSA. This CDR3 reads CASSPRGLGGNTEAFF. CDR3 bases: TGTGCCAGCAGCCCAAGAGGGCTCGGGGGGAACACTGAAGCTTTCTTT. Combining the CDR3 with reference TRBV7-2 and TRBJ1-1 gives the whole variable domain GAGVSQSPSNKVTEKGKDVELRCDPISGHTALYWYRQSLGQGLEFLIYFQGNSAPDKSGLPSDRFSAERTGGSVSTLTIQRTQQEDSAVYLCASSPRGLGGNTEAFFGQGTRLTVV.

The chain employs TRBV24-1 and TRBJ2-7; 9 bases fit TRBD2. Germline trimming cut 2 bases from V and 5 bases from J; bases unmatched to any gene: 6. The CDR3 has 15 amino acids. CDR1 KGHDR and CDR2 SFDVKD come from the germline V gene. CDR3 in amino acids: CATSDYSGGLDEQYF. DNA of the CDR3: TGTGCCACCAGTGATTATAGCGGGGGATTGGACGAGCAGTACTTC.

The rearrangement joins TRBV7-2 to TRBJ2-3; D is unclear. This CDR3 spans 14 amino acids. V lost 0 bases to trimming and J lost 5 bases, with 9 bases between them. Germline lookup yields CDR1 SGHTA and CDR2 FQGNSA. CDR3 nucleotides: TGTGCCAGCAGCTTAGCTGGGTCCGGAGATACGCAGTATTTT. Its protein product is CASSLAGSGDTQYF.

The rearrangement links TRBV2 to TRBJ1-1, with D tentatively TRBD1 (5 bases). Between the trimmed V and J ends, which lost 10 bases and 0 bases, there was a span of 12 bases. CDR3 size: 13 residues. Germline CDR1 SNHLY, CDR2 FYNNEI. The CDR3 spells CATRDRLNTEAFF. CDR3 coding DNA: TGTGCCACCCGGGACCGCTTGAACACTGAAGCTTTCTTT.